The next 28 T cell receptor beta chains were all read from a single sample in a study of T cell changes during pregnancy in multiple sclerosis. TCRdb keeps only in-frame clones here, not all; method: immunoSEQ multiplex PCR. The data show around 60,000 clones, roughly 86% seen once. The sequenced sample was peripheral blood, obtained in the first trimester of pregnancy. The receptors here all came from a female donor with multiple sclerosis, enrolled in a pregnancy study.

This chain links TRBV5-8 with TRBJ2-5; 10 nucleotides agree with TRBD2. Germline V lookup: CDR1 SGHTS, CDR2 YDEGEE. The CDR3 spans 15 residues. V trimming: 3 bases; J trimming: 4 bases; junction bases outside the gene matches: 6. CDR3 nucleotides: TGTGCCAGCAGCTCAAGCGGGAGGGCCGCAGAGACCCAGTACTTC. It translates to CASSSSGRAAETQYF.

The chain's CDR3 is CASTTGRDRKYEQYF. CDR3 DNA: TGTGCCAGTACCACGGGCCGGGACAGAAAATACGAGCAGTACTTC. The chain uses TRBV19 and TRBJ2-7; 7 bases fit TRBD1. Germline loops: CDR1 LNHDA, CDR2 SQIVND (reference sequence). This CDR3 spans 15 amino acids. The J segment lost 4 bases and the V segment lost 7 bases, leaving 13 bases of the junction unmatched.

V is TRBV5-6 and J is TRBJ1-2; TRBD1 matches 7 bases. From germline, CDR1 is SGHDT and CDR2 YYEEEE. This CDR3 has 14 amino acids. V was clipped by 3 bases and J by 6 bases; unmatched bases: 8. The DNA of the CDR3 is TGTGCCAGCAGCTACACACGGGACAGTAATGGCTACACCTTC. The encoded protein is CASSYTRDSNGYTF.

The genes are TRBV28 and TRBJ2-1, with TRBD2 identical over 14 bases. The junction had 3 bases not matched to a gene; V was cut back by 9 bases and J by 5 bases. The V gene's germline CDR1 is MDHEN and CDR2 SYDVKM. This CDR3 region has 14 residues. The CDR3 DNA reads TGTGCCAGTGGGACTAGCGGGAGAAACAATGAGCAGTTCTTC. Translated: CASGTSGRNNEQFF.

The chain combines TRBV7-2 with TRBJ2-7, with D perhaps TRBD2 (6 bases). Germline-derived CDR1 and CDR2 are SGHTA and FQGNSA. Trimming removed 4 bases at V and 0 bases at J, with 16 bases between. The CDR3 spans 16 residues. Here the CDR3 DNA reads TGTGCCAGCAGCTCCCTGGGGACTTGGAGCTCCTACGAGCAGTACTTC. Its translation: CASSSLGTWSSYEQYF.

J is TRBJ2-7 and V is TRBV7-2; D call uncertain. Trimming pared 1 base from V and 6 bases from J, leaving 10 bases between. CDR1 and CDR2 (germline): SGHTA, FQGNSA. The CDR3 consists of 13 residues. The CDR3 nucleotides read TGTGCCAGCAGCTTAGTAAGCGAGGCCGAGCAGTACTTC. Translating it yields CASSLVSEAEQYF.

This clone was counted a single time. The gene calls are TRBV10-1 and TRBJ2-1, with D possibly being TRBD1 (6 bases). Trimming removed 5 bases from V and 9 bases from J, with 11 bases in between. Germline V gives CDR1 WNHNN, CDR2 SYGVQD (reference sequence). The CDR3 is 12 amino acids. CDR3 sequence (DNA): TGCGCCAGCAGTCAAGGGGGTGGTGAGCAGTTCTTC. It yields the protein CASSQGGGEQFF.

The CDR3 loop reads CASSPSGQTNTEAFF. CDR3 DNA: TGCGCCAGCAGTCCATCGGGACAGACGAACACTGAAGCTTTCTTT. The chain recombines TRBV10-1 with TRBJ1-1, with 7 nucleotides matching TRBD1. The junction had 7 bases not matched to a gene; V was cut back by 5 bases and J by 1 base. This CDR3 is 15 amino acids long. Germline loops: CDR1 WNHNN, CDR2 SYGVQD (reference sequence).

This clone was detected once. This chain links TRBV9 with TRBJ2-3; D not certain. The CDR3 extends over 14 amino acids. V lost 1 base, J lost 2 bases, and 8 bases lay in between. The germline V gene encodes CDR1 SGDLS and CDR2 YYNGEE. CDR3 sequence (DNA): TGTGCCAGCAGCGTAAGGCTAGACACAGATACGCAGTATTTT. Translation: CASSVRLDTDTQYF. Combining the CDR3 with reference TRBV9 and TRBJ2-3 gives the whole variable domain DSGVTQTPKHLITATGQRVTLRCSPRSGDLSVYWYQQSLDQGLQFLIQYYNGEERAKGNILERFSAQQFPDLHSELNLSSLELGDSALYFCASSVRLDTDTQYFGPGTRLTVL.

The chain couples TRBV29-1 to TRBJ2-1, with TRBD2 matching over 9 bases. Germline V gene lookup returns CDR1 SQVTM and CDR2 ANQGSEA. After removal of 3 bases from V and 7 bases from J, the junction contained 7 bases not matched to a gene. This CDR3 is built from 14 residues. CDR3 bases: TGCAGCGTTGATAGGGCGGGAGGGCCTAATGAGCAGTTCTTC. This translates into CSVDRAGGPNEQFF.

The chain employs TRBV5-1 and TRBJ2-7; D may be TRBD1 (7 bases). The CDR3 sequence is 14 residues long. From germline, CDR1 is SGHRS and CDR2 YFSETQ. V lost 1 base, J lost 2 bases, and 10 bases lay in between. The CDR3 loop reads CASSLQGGTYEQYF. CDR3 in DNA: TGCGCCAGCAGCTTGCAGGGGGGAACCTACGAGCAGTACTTC.

CDR3 bases: TGTGCCAGCAGCCCCCGACAGGGTAGATACGAGCAGTACTTC. This codes for CASSPRQGRYEQYF. The chain uses TRBV11-2 and TRBJ2-7; TRBD1 matches at 7 bases. This CDR3 region has 14 residues. The germline gives CDR1 SGHAT, CDR2 FQNNGV. V shed 5 bases and J 4 bases; nucleotides not matched to a gene: 8.

As regards this clone: This specimen includes other DNA sequences encoding the same CDR3. J is TRBJ1-5 and V is TRBV30; D possibly corresponds to TRBD1 (5 bases). CDR3 length: 15 amino acids. Trimming pared 2 bases from V and 3 bases from J, leaving 14 bases between. From germline, CDR1 is GTSNPN and CDR2 SVGIG (reference sequence). This chain's CDR3 is CAWSQVDSLNQPQHF. In DNA, the CDR3 is TGTGCCTGGAGTCAAGTCGACAGCCTCAATCAGCCCCAGCATTTT.

This clone was picked up one time. The chain couples TRBV7-2 to TRBJ2-3; D possibly corresponds to TRBD2 (6 bases). The CDR3 sequence is 15 residues long. V was shortened by 2 bases and J by 0 bases, with 9 bases between the two germline ends. Germline lookup yields CDR1 SGHTA and CDR2 FQGNSA. The DNA of the CDR3 is TGTGCCAGCAGCTTATCCGGGAGAAGCACAGATACGCAGTATTTT. Translated: CASSLSGRSTDTQYF.

This chain joins TRBV5-6 and TRBJ2-5; tentative D call: TRBD2 (6 bases). Germline V lookup: CDR1 SGHDT, CDR2 YYEEEE. V was cut by 6 bases and J by 3 bases, with 15 bases left in between. CDR3 length equals 14 residues. As DNA, the CDR3 is TGTGCCAGCACCGCATGGGGGGACGAAGAGACCCAGTACTTC. Residues: CASTAWGDEETQYF.

V gene TRBV6-5 combines with J gene TRBJ2-1; 8 positions agree with TRBD2. Per the germline V gene, CDR1 is MNHEY and CDR2 is SVGAGI. The CDR3 consists of 15 residues. The V gene end was trimmed by 7 bases and the J gene end by 3 bases; junction bases not matched to a gene: 8. The CDR3 loop is CASTTGLAGYNEQFF. The DNA of the CDR3 is TGTGCCAGCACCACGGGCCTAGCGGGCTACAATGAGCAGTTCTTC.

J is TRBJ1-1 and V is TRBV9; D remains unclear. Germline assignment: CDR1 SGDLS and CDR2 YYNGEE. V was pared by 0 bases and J by 11 bases, with 11 bases between. The CDR3 contains 12 residues. CDR3 DNA: TGTGCCAGCAGCGTAGTTGATCAAGAGGCTTTCTTT. Residues: CASSVVDQEAFF.

On this clone itself: Mismatch with germline at one junction end may stem from a read error. The chain joins TRBV5-1 to TRBJ2-5, with 7 positions matching TRBD2. Germline V gives CDR1 SGHRS, CDR2 YFSETQ. The length of the CDR3 is 14 residues. The CDR3 protein is CASSLLSSRESQYF. In DNA, the CDR3 is TGCGCCAGCAGCTTACTTAGTTCGCGGGAGAGCCAGTACTTC. Supplemented by reference TRBV5-1 and TRBJ2-5, the full variable domain reads KAGVTQTPRYLIKTRGQQVTLSCSPISGHRSVSWYQQTPGQGLQFLFEYFSETQRNKGNFPGRFSGRQFSNSRSEMNVSTLELGDSALYLCASSLLSSRESQYFGPGTRLLVL.

In its sample, this clone was seen once. The chain has TRBV12-5 and TRBJ1-2; 10 bases line up with TRBD1. Germline V gene data show CDR1 as LGHNT and CDR2 as FRNRAP. With 5 bases clipped from V and 3 bases from J, the junction kept 3 bases outside the gene matches. The CDR3 totals 14 residues. Here the CDR3 DNA reads TGTGCTAGTGGTCCGGACAGGGGGGACTATGGCTACACCTTC. This sequence encodes CASGPDRGDYGYTF.

The rearrangement joins TRBV5-1 to TRBJ2-5; 7 bases agree with TRBD1. This CDR3 contains 14 residues. Germline CDR1 SGHRS, CDR2 YFSETQ. V shed 4 bases, J shed 3 bases, and the junction held 6 bases outside the gene matches. The CDR3, as DNA: TGCGCCAGCAGCCAAGGGACAGTAAAAGAGACCCAGTACTTC. Encoded protein: CASSQGTVKETQYF. The full variable domain, in which reference TRBV5-1 and TRBJ2-5 provide the parts outside the CDR3, is KAGVTQTPRYLIKTRGQQVTLSCSPISGHRSVSWYQQTPGQGLQFLFEYFSETQRNKGNFPGRFSGRQFSNSRSEMNVSTLELGDSALYLCASSQGTVKETQYFGPGTRLLVL.

The chain is built from TRBV11-1 and TRBJ2-7; TRBD2 matches 10 bases. This CDR3 has 15 residues. The ends lost 5 bases at V and 6 bases at J; junction bases unmatched: 10. Germline V gene lookup returns CDR1 SGHAT and CDR2 FQDESV (reference sequence). CDR3 amino acids: CASSKGDSGRTEQYF. In DNA, the CDR3 is TGTGCCAGCAGCAAAGGCGATAGCGGGAGGACCGAGCAGTACTTC. Full variable domain (remainder filled in from reference TRBV11-1 and TRBJ2-7): EAEVAQSPRYKITEKSQAVAFWCDPISGHATLYWYRQILGQGPELLVQFQDESVVDDSQLPKDRFSAERLKGVDSTLKIQPAELGDSAMYLCASSKGDSGRTEQYFGPGTRLTVT.

The chain combines TRBV11-2 with TRBJ2-1; TRBD2 aligns across 10 bases. V dropped 1 base and J dropped 9; count of bases not matched to a gene: 15. The germline gives CDR1 SGHAT, CDR2 FQNNGV. The CDR3 is 18 amino acids. The CDR3, as DNA: TGTGCCAGCAGCTTAGTGTCACTAGCGGGAACCTCCCGGGGTGAGCAGTTCTTC. This translates into CASSLVSLAGTSRGEQFF. The full variable domain, rest sourced from reference TRBV11-2 and TRBJ2-1, is EAGVAQSPRYKIIEKRQSVAFWCNPISGHATLYWYQQILGQGPKLLIQFQNNGVVDDSQLPKDRFSAERLKGVDSTLKIQPAKLEDSAVYLCASSLVSLAGTSRGEQFFGPGTRLTVL.

The chain couples TRBV19 to TRBJ2-1; 12 positions match TRBD2. Trimming removed 8 bases from V and 8 bases from J; junction bases left unmatched: 13. The germline V gene encodes CDR1 LNHDA and CDR2 SQIVND (reference sequence). The CDR3 consists of 16 residues. In nucleotides, the CDR3 is TGTGCCAGTGCTCAGAGGTCTAGCGGGAGGGCCTATGAGCAGTTCTTC. It is translated as CASAQRSSGRAYEQFF. Complete variable domain (other parts from reference TRBV19 and TRBJ2-1): DGGITQSPKYLFRKEGQNVTLSCEQNLNHDAMYWYRQDPGQGLRLIYYSQIVNDFQKGDIAEGYSVSREKKESFPLTVTSAQKNPTAFYLCASAQRSSGRAYEQFFGPGTRLTVL.

Note on this clone: One end of the junction varies from germline; a read error may be responsible. The chain carries TRBV7-7 and TRBJ2-5, with D maybe TRBD1 (6 bases). Germline V gene sequence: CDR1 SSHAT, CDR2 FNYEAQ (reference sequence). This CDR3 spans 14 amino acids. CDR3 region: CASSWGQGQETQYF. In nucleotides, the CDR3 is TGTGCTAGCAGCTGGGGGCAGGGACAAGAGACCCAGTACTTC.

V is TRBV10-3 and J is TRBJ2-7, with D tentatively TRBD2 (6 bases). Germline assignment: CDR1 ENHRY and CDR2 SYGVKD. This CDR3 is 13 amino acids long. The V and J ends lost 7 bases and 6 bases respectively, with 16 bases between them. CDR3 nucleotides: TGTGCCATCACTCCAGGCGGGACGTCCGAGCAGTACTTC. It is translated as CAITPGGTSEQYF.

This rearrangement joins TRBV5-4 to TRBJ2-5, with a possible D match to TRBD1 (6 bases). The length of the CDR3 is 14 residues. CDR1 SGHNT and CDR2 YYREEE come from the germline V gene (reference sequence). Trimming stripped 4 bases from V and 5 bases from J, with 15 bases between. The CDR3 coding sequence is TGTGCCAGCAGCCCAGCGCAGGGGTGGGAGACCCAGTACTTC. Translation: CASSPAQGWETQYF.

The V and J genes are TRBV28 and TRBJ2-3; 10 nucleotides line up with TRBD2. J was trimmed by 4 bases and V by 5 bases; bases with no gene match: 9. Germline-derived CDR1 and CDR2 are MDHEN and SYDVKM. The CDR3 contains 16 residues. The DNA for the CDR3 is TGTGCCAGCAGTGCCCTCCTAGCGGGAGTAGCAGATACGCAGTATTTT. Its protein is CASSALLAGVADTQYF.

This chain links TRBV6-5 with TRBJ2-2, with D perhaps matching TRBD1 (5 bases). Trimming shortened V by 6 bases and J by 0 bases, and 8 bases separated the two germline ends. This CDR3 contains 14 residues. The germline CDR1 and CDR2 sequences are MNHEY and SVGAGI. CDR3: CASRAGTNTGELFF. The CDR3 coding sequence is TGTGCCAGCAGGGCAGGGACGAACACCGGGGAGCTGTTTTTT.